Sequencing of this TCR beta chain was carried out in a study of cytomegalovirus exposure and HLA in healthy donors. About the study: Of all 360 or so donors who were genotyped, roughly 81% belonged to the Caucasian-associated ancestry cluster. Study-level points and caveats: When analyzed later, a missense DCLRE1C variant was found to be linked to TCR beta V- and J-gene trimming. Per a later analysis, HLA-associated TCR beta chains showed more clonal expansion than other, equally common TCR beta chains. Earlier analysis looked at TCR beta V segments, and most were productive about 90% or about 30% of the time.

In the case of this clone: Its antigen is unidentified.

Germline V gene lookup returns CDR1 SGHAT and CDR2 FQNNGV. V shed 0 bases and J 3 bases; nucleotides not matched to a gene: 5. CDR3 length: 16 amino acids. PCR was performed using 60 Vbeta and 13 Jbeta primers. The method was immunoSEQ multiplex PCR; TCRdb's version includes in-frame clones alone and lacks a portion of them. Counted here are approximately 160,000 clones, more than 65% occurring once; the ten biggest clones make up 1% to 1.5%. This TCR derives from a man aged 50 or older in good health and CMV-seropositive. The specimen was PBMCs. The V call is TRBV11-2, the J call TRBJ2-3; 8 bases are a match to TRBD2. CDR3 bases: TGTGCCAGCAGCTTAGATCCTGGCGGGGGGACAGATACGCAGTATTTT. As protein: CASSLDPGGGTDTQYF.